These 20 T cell receptor beta chains originate from one sample sequenced in a study of blood T cell repertoires in COVID-19. Measured with immunoSEQ multiplex PCR; TCRdb has only the in-frame clones, and not every one. This sample yields approximately 88,000 clones, of which about three quarters are seen a single time; roughly a fifth belongs to the top ten. Sequenced: peripheral blood. Receptor source: a woman aged 80 or over with active or convalescent COVID-19.

V usage is TRBV19 and J usage is TRBJ2-1; the D gene is possibly TRBD2 (5 bases). Germline CDR1 is LNHDA and CDR2 is SQIVND (reference sequence). V lost 2 bases and J 7 bases, leaving 6 bases between the germline ends. The CDR3 is 12 residues long. CDR3 nucleotide sequence: TGTGCCAGTAGTATACGGGGTAATGAGCAGTTCTTC. It specifies CASSIRGNEQFF. The full variable domain, with the rest looked up from reference TRBV19 and TRBJ2-1, is DGGITQSPKYLFRKEGQNVTLSCEQNLNHDAMYWYRQDPGQGLRLIYYSQIVNDFQKGDIAEGYSVSREKKESFPLTVTSAQKNPTAFYLCASSIRGNEQFFGPGTRLTVL.

The J gene is TRBJ1-6, the V gene TRBV15; D is perhaps TRBD1 (6 bases). Trimming removed 2 bases from V and 0 bases from J, with 14 bases in between. Germline assignment: CDR1 LNHNV and CDR2 YYDKDF (reference sequence). The CDR3 spans 18 residues. CDR3 nucleotide sequence: TGTGCCACCAGCAGATCATCAGGCAGGGGCTCCTATAATTCACCCCTCCACTTT. Its protein product is CATSRSSGRGSYNSPLHF.

V and J are TRBV6-6 and TRBJ2-1, with 8 bases lining up with TRBD1. The germline CDR1 and CDR2 sequences are MNHNY and SVGAGI (reference sequence). The V and J ends lost 6 bases and 6 bases, in that order; junction bases with no gene match: 10. The CDR3 runs 15 residues. CDR3 sequence (DNA): TGTGCCAGCAGACCGACAGGGGAGAAAGGCAATGAGCAGTTCTTC. Its translation: CASRPTGEKGNEQFF.

This clone was counted once. The gene calls are TRBV27 and TRBJ2-5; maybe TRBD2 (5 bases). Germline assignment: CDR1 MNHEY and CDR2 SMNVEV (reference sequence). The V end lost 1 base, the J end lost 2 bases, and 14 bases lay between the germline ends. The CDR3 totals 16 residues. CDR3 amino acids: CASSLFPDEGQETQYF. CDR3 nucleotide sequence: TGTGCCAGCAGTTTATTTCCCGATGAGGGACAAGAGACCCAGTACTTC.

The chain joins TRBV18 to TRBJ1-1, with TRBD1 as a possible D gene (6 bases). Germline V gene sequence: CDR1 KGHSH, CDR2 LQKENI. V was pared by 0 bases and J by 2 bases, with 10 bases between. The CDR3 runs 15 residues. The CDR3 loop reads CASSPPGTFNTEAFF. The CDR3, as DNA: TGTGCCAGCTCACCACCCGGGACATTCAACACTGAAGCTTTCTTT.

This clone was counted a few times. The rearrangement joins TRBV10-1 to TRBJ2-7; 10 bases fit TRBD2. The junction had 11 bases not matched to a gene; V was cut back by 0 bases and J by 6 bases. This CDR3 spans 17 amino acids. Germline lookup yields CDR1 WNHNN and CDR2 SYGVQD (reference sequence). CDR3 region: CASSESVAGGPKGEQYF. In nucleotides, the CDR3 is TGCGCCAGCAGTGAGTCCGTAGCGGGGGGCCCGAAGGGCGAGCAGTACTTC.

The chain is built from TRBV4-3 and TRBJ2-7, with 7 bases matching TRBD1. V lost 0 bases, J lost 0 bases, and 5 bases stayed unmatched. This CDR3 contains 16 residues. Germline V lookup: CDR1 LGHNA, CDR2 YSLEER. The CDR3, as DNA: TGCGCCAGCAGCCAAGATTTGGGGGACAGCTCCTACGAGCAGTACTTC. As protein: CASSQDLGDSSYEQYF.

The genes are TRBV7-6 and TRBJ2-5, with 15 bases lining up with TRBD2. The germline CDR1 and CDR2 sequences are SGHVS and FNYEAQ. This CDR3 region has 16 residues. The V and J ends lost 5 bases and 4 bases, in that order; junction bases with no gene match: 5. The CDR3 here is CASSPGGLAGGETQYF. CDR3 DNA sequence: TGTGCCAGCAGCCCAGGGGGACTAGCGGGGGGAGAGACCCAGTACTTC.

V and J are TRBV30 and TRBJ1-1; 10 bases align to TRBD1. Germline trimming cut 1 base from V and 10 bases from J; bases unmatched to any gene: 12. From germline, CDR1 is GTSNPN and CDR2 SVGIG (reference sequence). This CDR3 contains 15 residues. The CDR3 loop is CAWSGLDGTGVAAFF. The CDR3 DNA reads TGTGCCTGGAGTGGCCTTGATGGGACAGGGGTAGCAGCTTTCTTT.

In regard to this clone: In the same sample, other DNA sequences code for this CDR3. This chain connects TRBV12-3 or TRBV12-4 to TRBJ1-1, with D perhaps matching TRBD1 (5 bases). CDR3 size: 13 residues. Trimming shortened V by 2 bases and J by 3 bases, and 7 bases separated the two germline ends. CDR3 coding DNA: TGTGCCAGCAGTTTAAGCAGGGACACTGAAGCTTTCTTT. Its translation is CASSLSRDTEAFF.

The chain's CDR3 is CSVELDYGYTF. DNA of the CDR3: TGCAGCGTTGAGTTAGACTATGGCTACACCTTC. The chain has TRBV29-1 and TRBJ1-2; D gene unclear. The V end was cut by 3 bases, the J end by 3 bases, with 5 bases between. Germline CDR1 and CDR2: SQVTM and ANQGSEA. This CDR3 has 11 residues.

V usage is TRBV7-6 and J usage is TRBJ2-7; D perhaps matches TRBD2 (6 bases). CDR1 SGHVS and CDR2 FNYEAQ come from the germline V gene. The CDR3 extends over 17 amino acids. V lost 0 bases and J lost 3, with 18 bases in between. The CDR3 region has the DNA TGTGCCAGCAGCTTAGCGGGTGGGGGGAGCCCCCTCTACGAGCAGTACTTC. Translation gives CASSLAGGGSPLYEQYF.

This clone was found a few times. The chain employs TRBV10-3 and TRBJ2-3; 9 bases are shared with TRBD2. The CDR3 length is 16 residues. Germline CDR1 and CDR2: ENHRY and SYGVKD. V shed 2 bases, J shed 2 bases, and the junction held 5 bases outside the gene matches. In nucleotides, the CDR3 is TGTGCCATCAGTGAGAAGGCGGGGGGGATCACAGATACGCAGTATTTT. Translation: CAISEKAGGITDTQYF.

This clone was picked up one time. V gene TRBV7-2 combines with J gene TRBJ1-2; a possible D gene is TRBD1 (5 bases). Trimming shortened V by 1 base and J by 3 bases, and 9 bases separated the two germline ends. Germline assignment: CDR1 SGHTA and CDR2 FQGNSA. The CDR3 loop spans 14 amino acids. CDR3 sequence: CASSLGAGYYGYTF. The CDR3 region has the DNA TGTGCCAGCAGCTTAGGTGCAGGGTACTATGGCTACACCTTC.

V usage is TRBV13 and J usage is TRBJ1-4; no clear D gene. The ends were cut back, 5 bases at V and 7 bases at J, with 14 bases in the middle. Germline V gene data show CDR1 as PRHDT and CDR2 as FYEKMQ (reference sequence). The CDR3 loop spans 14 amino acids. The CDR3: CASSPRPRGEKLFF. As DNA, the CDR3 is TGTGCCAGCAGCCCACGGCCCCGGGGTGAAAAACTGTTTTTT. Supplemented by reference TRBV13 and TRBJ1-4, the full variable domain reads AAGVIQSPRHLIKEKRETATLKCYPIPRHDTVYWYQQGPGQDPQFLISFYEKMQSDKGSIPDRFSAQQFSDYHSELNMSSLELGDSALYFCASSPRPRGEKLFFGSGTQLSVL.

The V and J genes are TRBV19 and TRBJ1-1; 9 nucleotides align to TRBD1. The CDR3 is made up of 13 amino acids. Germline V gives CDR1 LNHDA, CDR2 SQIVND (reference sequence). Trimming removed 9 bases from V and 1 base from J; junction bases left unmatched: 3. The CDR3 DNA is TGTGCCAGGGACAGGGGCCAGAACACTGAAGCTTTCTTT. Amino acid sequence: CARDRGQNTEAFF.

The chain links TRBV9 to TRBJ1-3, with 8 bases lining up with TRBD1. J lost 2 bases, V lost 4 bases, and 11 bases had no gene match. The CDR3 spans 17 residues. Looked up from germline, CDR1 is SGDLS and CDR2 is YYNGEE. The CDR3 DNA reads TGTGCCAGCAGCCCGCGACCAGGACAGGGCGCTGGAAACACCATATATTTT. Protein product: CASSPRPGQGAGNTIYF.

This clone was seen just once. This chain uses TRBV29-1 with TRBJ2-7; D unresolved. With 6 bases removed from V and 5 bases from J, the gap between germline ends came to 11 bases. Germline lookup yields CDR1 SQVTM and CDR2 ANQGSEA. This CDR3 comprises 11 residues. In nucleotides, the CDR3 is TGCAGCGTACGATCAACTAACGAGCAGTACTTC. Its translation is CSVRSTNEQYF.

The chain links TRBV5-1 to TRBJ1-4; 9 positions agree with TRBD1. The V gene end was trimmed by 4 bases and the J gene end by 4 bases; junction bases not matched to a gene: 8. This CDR3 has 16 amino acids. CDR1 and CDR2 from the germline V gene are SGHRS and YFSETQ. CDR3 residues: CASSRDRVSSNEKLFF. CDR3 nucleotides: TGCGCCAGCAGCCGGGACAGGGTCTCAAGTAATGAAAAACTGTTTTTT.

This chain links TRBV5-1 with TRBJ1-2; TRBD1 might be the D (6 bases). The CDR3 length is 14 residues. The V end lost 0 bases, the J end lost 4 bases, and 10 bases lay between the germline ends. Germline lookup yields CDR1 SGHRS and CDR2 YFSETQ. CDR3 loop: CASSLGKQGYGYTF. DNA of the CDR3: TGCGCCAGCAGCTTGGGGAAACAGGGCTATGGCTACACCTTC.